This TCR beta chain comes out of a study of shared clonotypes between healthy human individuals. Study summary: Three plates were used per donor for CD4 naive, three for CD4 memory, two for CD8 naive and one for CD8 memory.

Per the germline V gene, CDR1 is MDHEN and CDR2 is SYDVKM. V was trimmed by 3 bases and J by 1 base, leaving 10 bases between them. The CDR3 extends over 14 amino acids. The study, taken as a whole, reports: Tissues were not sampled, only blood, and their repertoires likely differ.

Terminally differentiated effector memory CD45RA+ cells were left out of the naive CD8 fraction, which was CD45RO-negative and positively selected for CCR7. Each donor was a Caucasian adult residing in Nashville, Tennessee. TCRdb keeps only in-frame clones here, not all; method: immunoSEQ multiplex PCR. Of millions of clones listed, less than 95% are singletons. To note about this clone: Its antigen is not known.

Sequenced material: naive CD8+ T cells sorted from blood. The J gene is TRBJ2-7, the V gene TRBV28; D is undetermined. This receptor was obtained from a man aged 18-30 years in good health. The CDR3 protein is CASSFWQQSYEQYF. The CDR3 nucleotides are TGTGCCAGCAGTTTTTGGCAGCAATCCTACGAGCAGTACTTC. The variable domain in full, completed from reference TRBV28 and TRBJ2-7, reads DVKVTQSSRYLVKRTGEKVFLECVQDMDHENMFWYRQDPGLGLRLIYFSYDVKMKEKGDIPEGYSVSREKKERFSLILESASTNQTSMYLCASSFWQQSYEQYFGPGTRLTVT.